A single sample gave rise to the 29 T cell receptor beta chains below, sequenced in a study of T-cell memory formation after mild COVID-19. One entry per CDR3 protein, called by TCRdb with MiXCR from the 5' RACE reads. The sample records tens of thousands of distinct CDR3 sequences, around 15% being singletons. Specimen: PBMCs or a T cell subset sorted from them (not recorded which). The receptors come from a man between 18 and 29 years old who had mild COVID-19 (a few samples of this study predate the infection). Cell type and time point are not known.

This clonotype was seen once. The chain carries TRBV20-1 and TRBJ2-7; a weak D match, TRBD2 (5 bases). The germline V gene has CDR1 DFQATT and CDR2 SNEGSKA (reference sequence). CDR3 length: 13 amino acids. The germline V and J ends were trimmed by 1 base and 3 bases, with 10 bases remaining between them. The CDR3 sequence is CSARVREHYEQYF. The CDR3 nucleotides are TGCAGTGCTAGAGTGAGGGAACACTACGAGCAGTACTTC.

This clonotype has more than one count but fewer than ten. V gene TRBV29-1 combines with J gene TRBJ1-1, with D possibly being TRBD1 (5 bases). The length of the CDR3 is 13 residues. Trimming removed 8 bases at V and 6 bases at J, with 19 bases between. Per germline, CDR1 SQVTM and CDR2 ANQGSEA. The CDR3 sequence is CSPHQAGSAEAFF. DNA for the CDR3: TGCAGCCCCCACCAGGCAGGGTCGGCTGAAGCTTTCTTT.

The rearrangement uses TRBV6-5 and TRBJ2-5, with 8 nucleotides matching TRBD2. J lost 1 base, V lost 4 bases, and 5 bases had no gene match. This CDR3 is 15 amino acids long. Germline CDR1 MNHEY, CDR2 SVGAGI. Here the CDR3 DNA reads TGTGCCAGCAGTTCAGGCGGGGGGCTCCAAGAGACCCAGTACTTC. It encodes CASSSGGGLQETQYF.

The sample holds a few counts of this clonotype. V usage is TRBV7-9 and J usage is TRBJ2-7; 7 bases are shared with TRBD1. This CDR3 is 14 amino acids long. The ends lost 4 bases at V and 2 bases at J; junction bases unmatched: 5. CDR1 is SEHNR and CDR2 is FQNEAQ in the germline V gene (reference sequence). The DNA of the CDR3 is TGTGCCAGCAGCTACCCGGGACAGCCCTACGAGCAGTACTTC. The encoded protein is CASSYPGQPYEQYF.

There are a few counts of this clonotype. The chain employs TRBV10-2 and TRBJ2-1, with D hard to call. The CDR3 has 13 amino acids. The germline V gene has CDR1 WSHSY and CDR2 SAAADI. V lost 5 bases and J 0 bases, leaving 5 bases between the germline ends. The CDR3 DNA is TGCGCCAGCAGTCCTAGCTCCTACAATGAGCAGTTCTTC. Protein sequence: CASSPSSYNEQFF.

The J gene is TRBJ2-2, the V gene TRBV4-2; no firm D call. The V gene's germline CDR1 is LGHNA and CDR2 YNFKEQ. The CDR3 is made up of 16 amino acids. The V end lost 0 bases, the J end lost 0 bases, and 8 bases lay between the germline ends. Written as DNA, the CDR3 is TGTGCCAGCAGCCAAGAGGCAGTCACGAACACCGGGGAGCTGTTTTTT. Translating gives CASSQEAVTNTGELFF.

The gene calls are TRBV6-6 and TRBJ2-7; TRBD2 agrees at 10 bases. Germline CDR1 MNHNY, CDR2 SVGAGI (reference sequence). V lost 5 bases and J lost 5; bases outside the gene matches: 3. There are 13 residues in the CDR3. As DNA, the CDR3 is TGTGCCAGCAGTCGGACTAGCGGCGACGAGCAGTACTTC. Amino acids: CASSRTSGDEQYF.

The chain has TRBV19 and TRBJ1-6, with 7 bases aligning to TRBD1. The CDR3 covers 13 residues. The ends lost 9 bases at V and 9 bases at J; junction bases unmatched: 8. CDR1 LNHDA and CDR2 SQIVND come from the germline V gene (reference sequence). The CDR3 loop reads CASATGNLSPLHF. Written as DNA, the CDR3 is TGTGCCAGCGCGACAGGGAATCTTTCACCCCTCCACTTT.

The CDR3 here is CASLGADTQYF. Here the CDR3 DNA reads TGTGCCAGCCTCGGGGCAGATACGCAGTATTTT. V gene TRBV11-2 combines with J gene TRBJ2-3, with D perhaps TRBD2 (5 bases). The germline V gene has CDR1 SGHAT and CDR2 FQNNGV. The CDR3 has 11 residues. V was clipped by 8 bases and J by 4 bases, with 7 bases between them. Looking up the rest from reference TRBV11-2 and TRBJ2-3 gives the full variable domain: EAGVAQSPRYKIIEKRQSVAFWCNPISGHATLYWYQQILGQGPKLLIQFQNNGVVDDSQLPKDRFSAERLKGVDSTLKIQPAKLEDSAVYLCASLGADTQYFGPGTRLTVL.

The CDR3: CASSQAGYGYTF. The CDR3 DNA is TGTGCCAGCAGCCAGGCGGGTTATGGCTACACCTTC. The chain is built from TRBV3-1 and TRBJ1-2; D is uncertain. The CDR3 contains 12 residues. Trimming removed 3 bases at V and 5 bases at J, with 7 bases between. The germline CDR1 and CDR2 sequences are LGHDT and YNNKEL (reference sequence).

The chain combines TRBV20-1 with TRBJ1-1, with 8 bases matching TRBD1. The germline V gene encodes CDR1 DFQATT and CDR2 SNEGSKA (reference sequence). The CDR3 is 12 residues long. J was trimmed by 1 base and V by 7 bases; bases with no gene match: 2. CDR3 sequence reads: CSGDRKNTEAFF. CDR3 DNA: TGCAGTGGGGACAGGAAGAACACTGAAGCTTTCTTT.

This clonotype was seen only a few times. The rearrangement links TRBV6-5 to TRBJ2-2, with 9 bases lining up with TRBD1. Germline V gene lookup returns CDR1 MNHEY and CDR2 SVGAGI. The CDR3 runs 13 residues. The J segment lost 7 bases and the V segment lost 8 bases, leaving 5 bases of the junction unmatched. The CDR3 region is CASGGQGHGELFF. The CDR3 coding sequence is TGTGCCAGCGGGGGACAGGGTCACGGGGAGCTGTTTTTT.

This clonotype was seen repeatedly, ten times or more. This chain joins TRBV3-1 and TRBJ1-2; 11 nucleotides align to TRBD1. Germline CDR1 is LGHDT and CDR2 is YNNKEL (reference sequence). With V trimmed by 6 bases and J by 7 bases, 4 bases remained unmatched. The CDR3 extends over 13 amino acids. The DNA for the CDR3 is TGTGCCAGCAGACGGACAGGGGGCGGTGGCTACACCTTC. Translated, it gives CASRRTGGGGYTF.

The V and J genes are TRBV6-2 or TRBV6-3 and TRBJ2-2; D is perhaps TRBD1 (6 bases). The CDR3 consists of 13 residues. The germline CDR1 and CDR2 sequences are MNHEY and SVGEGT. Trimming cost V 8 bases and J 6 bases, with 13 bases left between them. The CDR3 loop is CASQQGTPGELFF. In nucleotides, the CDR3 is TGTGCCAGCCAACAGGGTACACCCGGGGAGCTGTTTTTT.

The chain couples TRBV2 to TRBJ2-6; TRBD2 matches at 10 bases. The CDR3 is made up of 16 amino acids. V shed 11 bases and J 0 bases; nucleotides not matched to a gene: 7. Germline CDR1 is SNHLY and CDR2 is FYNNEI. CDR3: CARRTSGSSGANVLTF. As DNA, the CDR3 is TGTGCCCGGCGGACTAGCGGCTCCTCTGGGGCCAACGTCCTGACTTTC.

This clonotype was picked up a small number of times. The chain joins TRBV12-3 or TRBV12-4 to TRBJ2-2; 7 bases match TRBD1. Trimming took 1 base from V and 4 from J; bases not matched to a gene: 6. CDR3 length: 16 residues. The CDR3 DNA follows: TGTGCCAGCAGTTTAGTCCACAGGGGCGGCACCGGGGAGCTGTTTTTT. Protein sequence: CASSLVHRGGTGELFF.

This clonotype was counted a few times. The V call is TRBV29-1, the J call TRBJ1-1; D unclear. The V gene lost 6 bases and the J gene lost 2 bases, with 7 bases spanning the gap. The CDR3 loop spans 11 amino acids. Germline assignment: CDR1 SQVTM and CDR2 ANQGSEA. Written as DNA, the CDR3 is TGCAGCGTCGGTAGAAACACTGAAGCTTTCTTT. This translates into CSVGRNTEAFF. The entire variable domain, with the rest obtained from reference TRBV29-1 and TRBJ1-1, is as follows: SAVISQKPSRDICQRGTSLTIQCQVDSQVTMMFWYRQQPGQSLTLIATANQGSEATYESGFVIDKFPISRPNLTFSTLTVSNMSPEDSSIYLCSVGRNTEAFFGQGTRLTVV.

The rearrangement uses TRBV13 and TRBJ2-2; the D gene is possibly TRBD1 (6 bases). This CDR3 is 14 amino acids long. Looked up from germline, CDR1 is PRHDT and CDR2 is FYEKMQ (reference sequence). V lost 5 bases, J lost 6 bases, and 13 bases lay in between. CDR3 coding DNA: TGTGCCAGCAGCGAACAGGGAGTGGCCGGGGAGCTGTTTTTT. Its translation is CASSEQGVAGELFF.

The count of this clonotype is one. The chain couples TRBV4-2 to TRBJ2-3, with unresolved D. Germline V lookup: CDR1 LGHNA, CDR2 YNFKEQ. V was trimmed by 1 base and J by 6 bases, leaving 5 bases between them. This CDR3 contains 12 residues. CDR3 coding DNA: TGTGCCAGCAGCCAAGTAGGCGATACGCAGTATTTT. Protein: CASSQVGDTQYF.

This clonotype showed up just a few times. In DNA form, the CDR3 reads TGCGCCAGCAGCCGCGGTACCACCGGGGAGCTGTTTTTT. Translation gives CASSRGTTGELFF. This chain connects TRBV4-1 to TRBJ2-2; D gene uncertain. This CDR3 comprises 13 residues. The ends were cut back, 4 bases at V and 4 bases at J, with 7 bases in the middle. The germline gives CDR1 MGHRA, CDR2 YSYEKL.

This clonotype has ten or more counts. This chain joins TRBV5-1 and TRBJ1-1, with 12 bases matching TRBD1. The CDR3 totals 16 residues. Trimming took 7 bases from V and 4 from J; bases not matched to a gene: 11. Germline lookup yields CDR1 SGHRS and CDR2 YFSETQ. The DNA for the CDR3 is TGCGCCAGCCGTACCGGGACAGGGGGCGAGGGCACTGAAGCTTTCTTT. Translating gives CASRTGTGGEGTEAFF.

CDR3 DNA sequence: TGTGCCAGCAGACCCCTACTTGAGACCCAGTACTTC. Encoded protein: CASRPLLETQYF. The chain combines TRBV11-2 with TRBJ2-5; no firm D call. V lost 6 bases, J lost 5 bases, and 10 bases lay in between. CDR1 is SGHAT, CDR2 FQNNGV, per germline. The CDR3 length is 12 residues.

The gene calls are TRBV5-6 and TRBJ2-5; TRBD1 agrees at 10 bases. Germline loops: CDR1 SGHDT, CDR2 YYEEEE. The CDR3 is 14 amino acids. The trim removed 2 bases at V and 4 bases at J, leaving 2 bases unmatched. The CDR3 nucleotides read TGTGCCAGCAGCTTCCGGGACAGGGGAGAGACCCAGTACTTC. Encoded protein: CASSFRDRGETQYF. The complete variable domain, with remaining parts taken from reference TRBV5-6 and TRBJ2-5, reads DAGVTQSPTHLIKTRGQQVTLRCSPKSGHDTVSWYQQALGQGPQFIFQYYEEEERQRGNFPDRFSGHQFPNYSSELNVNALLLGDSALYLCASSFRDRGETQYFGPGTRLLVL.

This clonotype was observed a handful of times. The chain joins TRBV11-2 to TRBJ2-7; the D is unclear. This CDR3 has 13 amino acids. Between the trimmed V and J ends, which lost 3 bases and 2 bases, there was a span of 8 bases. Per the germline V gene, CDR1 is SGHAT and CDR2 is FQNNGV. CDR3 DNA: TGTGCCAGCAGCTTCGACGGTCCCTACGAGCAGTACTTC. Residues: CASSFDGPYEQYF.

This clonotype was seen a handful of times. The CDR3 spells CASSSGQTDQETQYF. CDR3 DNA sequence: TGTGCCAGCAGCTCCGGGCAAACAGACCAAGAGACCCAGTACTTC. The genes are TRBV6-2 or TRBV6-3 and TRBJ2-5; no firm D call. In germline, CDR1 is MNHEY, CDR2 SVGEGT. This CDR3 has 15 amino acids. Deletions cut 6 bases from V and 0 bases from J, with 14 bases between.

The CDR3 is CASSLGTVYEQYV. CDR3 coding DNA: TGTGCCAGCAGCTTAGGGACAGTCTACGAGCAGTACGTC. The genes are TRBV11-2 and TRBJ2-7, with a weak D call TRBD1 (6 bases). The germline V and J ends were trimmed by 1 base and 3 bases, with 7 bases remaining between them. Germline assignment: CDR1 SGHAT and CDR2 FQNNGV. The CDR3 contains 13 residues.

The table lists this clonotype with a few counts. V usage is TRBV4-1 and J usage is TRBJ2-3; 8 bases align to TRBD2. The CDR3 consists of 15 residues. The trim removed 6 bases at V and 1 base at J, leaving 6 bases unmatched. Per germline, CDR1 MGHRA and CDR2 YSYEKL. For the CDR3, the DNA is TGCGCCAGCAGTCAGAGCGGGAGCGGCACAGATACGCAGTATTTT. Its protein product is CASSQSGSGTDTQYF.

The chain uses TRBV12-3 or TRBV12-4 and TRBJ1-5; D is ambiguous. Trimming stripped 3 bases from V and 2 bases from J, with 8 bases between. The CDR3 has 14 amino acids. The CDR3, as DNA: TGTGCCAGCAGTTTCTGGGGAGGCAATCAGCCCCAGCATTTT. Translation gives CASSFWGGNQPQHF.

This clonotype showed up many times. This chain joins TRBV2 and TRBJ2-3; TRBD1 might be the D (5 bases). V lost 0 bases to trimming and J lost 1 base, with 5 bases between them. The CDR3 loop spans 14 amino acids. The germline V gene encodes CDR1 SNHLY and CDR2 FYNNEI. CDR3 sequence reads: CASSEAGGTDTQYF. In DNA form, the CDR3 reads TGTGCCAGCAGTGAAGCAGGGGGCACAGATACGCAGTATTTT.